A single sample gave rise to the 32 T cell receptor beta chains below, sequenced in a study of tumor-infiltrating lymphocytes in oesophageal squamous cell carcinoma. MiXCR, run by TCRdb on the PCR reads, gives a single entry per CDR3 protein. The profile shows about 24,000 distinct CDR3 sequences, about 40% of them singletons. Sequencing was performed on esophageal tumor tissue. The receptors stem from a male donor with esophageal squamous cell carcinoma.

This clonotype was seen ten or more times. The chain carries TRBV24-1 and TRBJ2-5, with 10 bases fitting TRBD2. Germline lookup yields CDR1 KGHDR and CDR2 SFDVKD. CDR3 length equals 17 residues. Germline trimming cut 4 bases from V and 11 bases from J; bases unmatched to any gene: 18. CDR3 protein: CATSDLTTSGIGNEQYF. CDR3 in DNA: TGTGCCACCAGTGACCTCACAACTAGCGGGATCGGCAATGAGCAGTACTTC.

Notes on this clonotype: The CDR3 ends on some other residue instead of the conserved phenylalanine or tryptophan, so this is likely a read error. The DNA is omitted, as the CDR3 cannot be located on it reliably, and the CDR3 follows TCRdb's listing. The chain has TRBV24-1 and TRBJ2-7; the DNA was not compared with TRBD1, the D call given in the table. The V gene's germline CDR1 is KGHDR and CDR2 SFDVKD. The CDR3 length equals 16 residues, ends included. The CDR3 sequence: CATSDLPRGPKTFSTS.

This clonotype came up a few times. This chain uses TRBV28 with TRBJ2-1, with 7 nucleotides matching TRBD1. The germline CDR1 and CDR2 sequences are MDHEN and SYDVKM. The CDR3 is 14 residues long. Trimming took 4 bases from V and 7 from J; bases not matched to a gene: 7. CDR3 loop: CASSSLHRGNEQFF. The CDR3 DNA reads TGTGCCAGCAGTTCATTACACAGGGGAAATGAGCAGTTCTTC.

The sample holds a few counts of this clonotype. The V gene is TRBV7-2, the J gene TRBJ2-5; TRBD2 aligns across 10 bases. This CDR3 has 16 amino acids. V shed 5 bases, J shed 4 bases, and the junction held 10 bases outside the gene matches. Germline V gene data show CDR1 as SGHTA and CDR2 as FQGNSA. CDR3 in DNA: TGTGCCAGCAGCCCCCCGGTGGTAGCGGGGGGAGAGACCCAGTACTTC. Its protein is CASSPPVVAGGETQYF.

By sample share, this clonotype is medium-sized. The chain combines TRBV5-1 with TRBJ2-1; possible D gene TRBD2, 7 bases. The germline gives CDR1 SGHRS, CDR2 YFSETQ. The V end was cut by 0 bases, the J end by 5 bases, with 18 bases between. CDR3 size: 17 residues. CDR3 region: CASSLVVAGKGDNEQFF. The DNA for the CDR3 is TGCGCCAGCAGCTTGGTGGTAGCGGGTAAGGGGGACAATGAGCAGTTCTTC.

In its sample, this clonotype was seen many times. The CDR3 DNA sequence: TGTGCCAGCAGCTCCGGGACAGGGGGAAGGGTTGAGCAGTTCTTC. Amino acids: CASSSGTGGRVEQFF. The V call is TRBV11-2, the J call TRBJ2-1, with 11 bases aligning to TRBD1. This CDR3 contains 15 residues. Germline values: CDR1 SGHAT, CDR2 FQNNGV. Trimming cost V 4 bases and J 9 bases; bases outside gene matches: 8.

Details on this clonotype: This may stem from a read error, because a much larger clone lies one nucleotide away. This rearrangement joins TRBV5-6 to TRBJ2-7, with D uncertain. V was trimmed by 1 base and J by 7 bases, leaving 6 bases between them. The CDR3 has 11 residues. Germline V CDR1 and CDR2: SGHDT, YYEEEE. The CDR3 sequence: CASSLYNEQYF. CDR3 bases: TGTGCCAGCAGCTTGTACAATGAGCAGTACTTC.

This clonotype occurred many times. The V call is TRBV18, the J call TRBJ2-3, with 8 positions matching TRBD2. V was pared by 6 bases and J by 6 bases, with 8 bases of the junction left unmatched. This CDR3 contains 14 residues. Germline V gene data show CDR1 as KGHSH and CDR2 as LQKENI. The CDR3 sequence is CASSPAGVGDTQYF. DNA for the CDR3: TGTGCCAGCTCCCCAGCGGGAGTTGGTGATACGCAGTATTTT. The variable domain in full, with the rest retrieved from reference TRBV18 and TRBJ2-3, is NAGVMQNPRHLVRRRGQEARLRCSPMKGHSHVYWYRQLPEEGLKFMVYLQKENIIDESGMPKERFSAEFPKEGPSILRIQQVVRGDSAAYFCASSPAGVGDTQYFGPGTRLTVL.

V is TRBV12-3 or TRBV12-4 and J is TRBJ1-1; possibly TRBD1 for D (6 bases). The CDR3 consists of 14 residues. The V end lost 2 bases, the J end lost 5 bases, and 12 bases lay between the germline ends. The DNA of the CDR3 is TGTGCCAGCAGTTTAAGCCAGGGGATGACTGAAGCTTTCTTT. Its translation: CASSLSQGMTEAFF.

Ten or more counts support this clonotype. The chain carries TRBV6-1 and TRBJ1-2; tentative D call: TRBD1 (5 bases). Trimming removed 5 bases at V and 7 bases at J, with 23 bases between. In germline, CDR1 is MNHNS, CDR2 SASEGT. This CDR3 is 16 amino acids long. CDR3 bases: TGTGCCAGCAGTCGTCCCCTGGACACCGGAGATGTTGGCTACACCTTC. Its translation: CASSRPLDTGDVGYTF.

This clonotype is deemed medium-sized. The chain links TRBV6-6 to TRBJ2-1; 8 bases are a match to TRBD2. Trimming cost V 0 bases and J 0 bases; bases outside gene matches: 4. Germline V CDR1 and CDR2: MNHNY, SVGAGI (reference sequence). This CDR3 has 17 amino acids. CDR3 amino acids: CASSYSTSAYSYNEQFF. As DNA, the CDR3 is TGTGCCAGCAGTTACTCGACTAGCGCCTACTCCTACAATGAGCAGTTCTTC.

The sample holds a few counts of this clonotype. The chain carries TRBV27 and TRBJ2-5; 7 nucleotides agree with TRBD1. Germline CDR1 is MNHEY and CDR2 is SMNVEV (reference sequence). V lost 6 bases to trimming and J lost 2 bases; unmatched junction nucleotides: 15. The CDR3 runs 17 residues. In DNA, the CDR3 is TGTGCCAGCAGACCGAATGGACAGGAGTGGGGGCAAGAGACCCAGTACTTC. It is translated as CASRPNGQEWGQETQYF.

This chain joins TRBV9 and TRBJ2-4; maybe TRBD1 (6 bases). The J call may be in error: the DNA end matches TRBJ2-1 better. This CDR3 comprises 12 residues. CDR1 SGDLS and CDR2 YYNGEE come from the germline V gene. The CDR3 nucleotides are TGTGCCAGCAGCGCCAGGGGTATTGAGCAGTTCTTC. Its translation: CASSARGIEQFF.

This clonotype was recorded many times. V usage is TRBV7-9 and J usage is TRBJ1-2; unclear D gene. The germline gives CDR1 SEHNR, CDR2 FQNEAQ (reference sequence). The CDR3 loop spans 11 amino acids. Trimming removed 1 base at V and 8 bases at J, with 5 bases between. CDR3 loop: CASSLVGGYTF. CDR3 DNA sequence: TGTGCCAGCAGCTTAGTGGGAGGCTACACCTTC.

This chain connects TRBV7-6 to TRBJ1-2; D gene unclear. The CDR3 has 13 residues. Germline V lookup: CDR1 SGHVS, CDR2 FNYEAQ. Trimming left V 5 bases short and J 7 bases short, with 14 bases between. In nucleotides, the CDR3 is TGTGCCAGCAGCGACGGGAGTTTCCCTGGCTACACCTTC. It codes for CASSDGSFPGYTF.

This clonotype came up many times. The rearrangement uses TRBV24-1 and TRBJ2-7; 8 bases map to TRBD2. The germline CDR1 and CDR2 sequences are KGHDR and SFDVKD. CDR3 length: 14 amino acids. Trimming took 4 bases from V and 5 from J; bases not matched to a gene: 6. CDR3 loop: CATSDPSGSNEQYF. DNA of the CDR3: TGTGCCACCAGTGACCCCAGCGGGAGTAACGAGCAGTACTTC.

This clonotype occurred many times. The chain recombines TRBV5-1 with TRBJ2-1, with 7 bases lining up with TRBD1. Germline values: CDR1 SGHRS, CDR2 YFSETQ. J gave up 10 bases and V 0 bases, and 7 bases lay outside the gene matches. This CDR3 spans 14 amino acids. CDR3 residues: CASSLGQGIGEQFF. The CDR3 coding sequence is TGCGCCAGCAGCTTGGGACAGGGTATCGGGGAGCAGTTCTTC.

This clonotype was counted many times. This chain uses TRBV12-3 or TRBV12-4 with TRBJ2-7; 8 positions agree with TRBD2. The CDR3 extends over 14 amino acids. V lost 4 bases, J lost 6 bases, and 8 bases stayed unmatched. The CDR3 reads CASSYSGAGSEQYF. The DNA for the CDR3 is TGTGCCAGCAGTTATAGCGGGGCGGGGTCCGAGCAGTACTTC.

This clonotype was seen at least ten times. The CDR3 DNA reads TGTGCCAGCAGCTTAGAGACGGGCTACGAGCAGTACTTC. Protein: CASSLETGYEQYF. The rearrangement links TRBV11-2 to TRBJ2-7; D is unresolved. This CDR3 region has 13 residues. Looked up from germline, CDR1 is SGHAT and CDR2 is FQNNGV. Trimming shortened V by 0 bases and J by 3 bases, and 6 bases separated the two germline ends.

This clonotype has more than one count but fewer than ten. This sequence joins TRBV7-2 and TRBJ2-3, with 11 bases that match TRBD1. CDR3 length: 15 amino acids. The trim removed 3 bases at V and 6 bases at J, leaving 5 bases unmatched. Germline values: CDR1 SGHTA, CDR2 FQGNSA. CDR3 sequence reads: CASSFRTGGADTQYF. For the CDR3, the DNA is TGTGCCAGCAGCTTTAGGACAGGGGGCGCGGATACGCAGTATTTT.

By share, this clonotype ranks as medium-sized (0.01 to 0.1%). The V gene is TRBV7-2, the J gene TRBJ2-1; 10 bases line up with TRBD2. V dropped 5 bases and J dropped 9; count of bases not matched to a gene: 10. CDR1 is SGHTA, CDR2 FQGNSA, per germline. The CDR3 has 15 amino acids. DNA of the CDR3: TGTGCCAGCAGCCGTCTAGCGGGAGAAAACGGTGAGCAGTTCTTC. Translated, it gives CASSRLAGENGEQFF.

In this sample, this clonotype turned up many times. The chain has TRBV12-3 or TRBV12-4 and TRBJ1-2, with a weak D call TRBD1 (5 bases). The CDR3 runs 15 residues. Trimming took off 5 bases at V and 5 bases at J, with 18 bases between the two ends. The DNA of the CDR3 is TGTGCCAGCAGTCCACGGACACAGAGGAGGTATGGCTACACCTTC. Translation gives CASSPRTQRRYGYTF.

In this sample, this clonotype is medium-sized. The chain uses TRBV10-1 and TRBJ2-7, with D perhaps matching TRBD2 (6 bases). CDR1 and CDR2 from the germline V gene are WNHNN and SYGVQD (reference sequence). This CDR3 comprises 14 residues. Trimming removed 10 bases at V and 3 bases at J, with 19 bases between. The CDR3 coding sequence is TGCGCCACCCGGAACGGAGGGGCCTTCTACGAGCAGTACTTC. Translation gives CATRNGGAFYEQYF.

This clonotype has a single count. The V gene is TRBV5-1, the J gene TRBJ1-5; 7 bases agree with TRBD1. CDR1 and CDR2 from the germline V gene are SGHRS and YFSETQ. Trimming at V came to 4 bases and at J to 4 bases, leaving 2 bases not matched to a gene. The CDR3 is 13 residues long. The CDR3 is CASSTGANQPQHF. The DNA of the CDR3 is TGCGCCAGCAGCACAGGGGCGAATCAGCCCCAGCATTTT.

This clonotype has a count of ten or more. V gene TRBV6-1 combines with J gene TRBJ2-7; D is ambiguous. The CDR3 length is 12 residues. Per germline, CDR1 MNHNS and CDR2 SASEGT. Trimming took 8 bases from V and 5 from J, leaving 13 bases between them. The CDR3 loop is CASRGVRNEQYF. The CDR3 nucleotides are TGTGCCAGCCGCGGAGTTCGTAACGAGCAGTACTTC.

The genes are TRBV7-6 and TRBJ2-3; D is perhaps TRBD1 (6 bases). Near its end, the DNA agrees better with TRBJ2-7, so the J call may be wrong. The CDR3 loop spans 15 amino acids. CDR1 SGHVS and CDR2 FNYEAQ come from the germline V gene. CDR3 nucleotides: TGTGCCAGCAGCTTAGTGCCAGGGGAAGGCTACGAGCAGTACTTC. Translating gives CASSLVPGEGYEQYF.

A note on this clonotype: One end of the junction fails to match germline, which may point to a read error. The chain uses TRBV7-6 and TRBJ2-5; D may be TRBD1 (5 bases). CDR3 size: 13 residues. CDR1 and CDR2 from the germline V gene are SGHVS and FNYEAQ. Here the CDR3 reads CASSSTGTLAQYF. The CDR3 coding sequence is TGTGCTAGCAGCTCAACAGGAACGTTGGCCCAGTACTTC.

With respect to this clonotype: This CDR3 fails to terminate in the conserved phenylalanine or tryptophan, so it likely reflects a read error. It is unclear where the CDR3 begins or ends on the DNA, so no DNA is shown, and the CDR3 is as TCRdb lists it. The chain carries TRBV5-1 and TRBJ2-1. The CDR3 sequence runs 8 residues, both termini included. Germline loops: CDR1 SGHRS, CDR2 YFSETQ. This chain's CDR3 is CASSLAYA.

Judged by abundance, this clonotype is medium-sized. DNA of the CDR3: TGTGCCAGCAGCTCCGGGATTTACGAGCAGTACTTC. Its protein product is CASSSGIYEQYF. J is TRBJ2-7 and V is TRBV7-9; perhaps TRBD2 as D (5 bases). Germline V gene sequence: CDR1 SEHNR, CDR2 FQNEAQ (reference sequence). CDR3 length: 12 amino acids. V was trimmed by 4 bases and J by 4 bases, leaving 8 bases between them.

This chain joins TRBV7-3 and TRBJ2-2; the match to TRBD2 covers 14 bases. The length of the CDR3 is 19 residues. Unmatched junction bases numbered 8, after V lost 5 bases and J lost 0 bases. Germline V gene sequence: CDR1 SGHTA, CDR2 FQGTGA. The CDR3 DNA reads as TGTGCCAGCAGCCCGGGACTAGCGGGGGCCCACCCGAACACCGGGGAGCTGTTTTTT. Its protein product is CASSPGLAGAHPNTGELFF.

This clonotype was picked up a small number of times. This chain links TRBV7-2 with TRBJ2-1, with TRBD1 matching 11 bases. The end of the DNA fits TRBJ2-7 better, so the J call may be wrong. Germline lookup yields CDR1 SGHTA and CDR2 FQGNSA. The CDR3 is made up of 15 amino acids. CDR3 amino acids: CASSFRDRGINEQYF. The CDR3 DNA reads TGTGCCAGCAGCTTCCGGGACAGGGGGATCAACGAGCAGTACTTC.

The chain joins TRBV7-3 to TRBJ2-1; D uncertain. The V end was cut by 0 bases, the J end by 5 bases, with 5 bases between. CDR1 is SGHTA and CDR2 is FQGTGA in the germline V gene. CDR3 size: 13 residues. The CDR3 protein is CASSLTRDNEQFF. For the CDR3, the DNA is TGTGCCAGCAGCTTAACTAGGGACAATGAGCAGTTCTTC.